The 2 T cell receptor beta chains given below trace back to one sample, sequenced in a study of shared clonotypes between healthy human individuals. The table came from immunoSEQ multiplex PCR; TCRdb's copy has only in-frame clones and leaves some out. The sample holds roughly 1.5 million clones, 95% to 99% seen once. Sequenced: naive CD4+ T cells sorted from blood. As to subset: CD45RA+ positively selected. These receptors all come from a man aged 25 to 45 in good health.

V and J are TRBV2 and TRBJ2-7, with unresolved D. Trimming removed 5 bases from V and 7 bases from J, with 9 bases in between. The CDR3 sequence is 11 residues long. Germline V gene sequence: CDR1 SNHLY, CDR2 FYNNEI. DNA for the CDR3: TGTGCCAGCAGTAAGTCTGATGAGCAGTACTTC. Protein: CASSKSDEQYF.

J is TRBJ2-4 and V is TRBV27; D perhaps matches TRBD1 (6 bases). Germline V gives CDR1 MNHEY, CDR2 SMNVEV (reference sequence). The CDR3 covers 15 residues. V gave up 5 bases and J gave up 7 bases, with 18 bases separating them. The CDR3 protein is CASSQGQTRDNIQYF. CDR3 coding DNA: TGTGCCAGCAGTCAAGGACAGACCCGTGATAACATTCAGTACTTC.